The entry that follows covers one T cell receptor (beta chain) sequence. The junction does not match germline at one end; this may be a read error. RNA was extracted from bulk tissue without any cell sorting. CDR3 length: 13 amino acids. Germline V CDR1 and CDR2: SGHRS, YFSETQ. TCRbeta libraries were built with three rounds of nested PCR, modified from ARM-PCR. TCRdb processed the multiplex PCR reads anew with MiXCR; each CDR3 protein has one entry. The table has around 200,000 distinct CDR3 sequences, approximately 74% seen once. The record originates from a study of tumor and adjacent non-tumor tissue in lung cancer. Overall study: Histology: 12 adenocarcinoma, a couple of squamous cell carcinoma, 1 small cell lung cancer. Patients were aged about 30 to 76, roughly nine men and about 5 women, stage I to III.

The TCR sequence derives from a man aged 55 to 70 with non-small cell lung cancer. Sequenced material: lung tumor tissue. The chain combines TRBV5-1 with TRBJ1-5; D might be TRBD1 (5 bases). The DNA for the CDR3 is TGCGCCAGCAGGACGGACAAAGATCAGCCCGAGCATTTT. It yields the protein CASRTDKDQPEHF.